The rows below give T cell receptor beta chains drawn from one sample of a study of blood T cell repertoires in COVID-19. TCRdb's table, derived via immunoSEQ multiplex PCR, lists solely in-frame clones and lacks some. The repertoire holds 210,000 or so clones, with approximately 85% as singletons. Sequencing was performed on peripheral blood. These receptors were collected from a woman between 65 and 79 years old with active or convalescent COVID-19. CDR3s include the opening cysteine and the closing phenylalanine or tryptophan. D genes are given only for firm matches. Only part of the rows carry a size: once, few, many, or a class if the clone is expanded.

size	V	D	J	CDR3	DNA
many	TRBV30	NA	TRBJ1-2	CAWSVPRQDGYTF	TGTGCCTGGAGTGTACCACGGCAGGATGGCTACACCTTC
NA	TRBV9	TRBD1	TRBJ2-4	CASSVSGTGPAIQYF	TGTGCCAGCAGCGTATCCGGGACAGGGCCGGCCATTCAGTACTTC
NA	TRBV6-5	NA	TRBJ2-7	CASSLGGYEQYF	TGTGCCAGCAGCCTAGGGGGTTACGAGCAGTACTTC
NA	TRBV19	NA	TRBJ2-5	CASSMGRETQYF	TGTGCCAGTAGTATGGGCCGGGAGACCCAGTACTTC
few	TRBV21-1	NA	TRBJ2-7	CASSKVGTGWGYEQYF	TGTGCCAGCAGCAAAGTTGGGACAGGGTGGGGCTACGAGCAGTACTTC
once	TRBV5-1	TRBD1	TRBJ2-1	CASSPQQGASYNEQFF	TGCGCCAGCAGCCCGCAACAGGGGGCTAGTTACAATGAGCAGTTCTTC
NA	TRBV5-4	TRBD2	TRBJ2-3	CASSPVASGRTDTQYF	TGTGCCAGCAGCCCGGTGGCTAGCGGGAGGACAGATACGCAGTATTTT
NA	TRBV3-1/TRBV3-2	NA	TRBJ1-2	CASSQDKRTNGYTF	TGTGCCAGCAGCCAAGATAAGAGGACAAATGGCTACACCTTC
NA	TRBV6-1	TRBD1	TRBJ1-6	CASSDQDRGGSPLHF	TGTGCCAGCAGTGACCAGGACAGGGGTGGTTCACCCCTCCACTTT
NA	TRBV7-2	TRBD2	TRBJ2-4	CASSWERGTSALAKNIQYF	TGTGCCAGCAGCTGGGAACGCGGGACTAGCGCTCTAGCCAAAAACATTCAGTACTTC
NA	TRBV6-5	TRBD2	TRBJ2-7	CASSSTSGVYEQYF	TGTGCCAGCAGCTCGACTAGCGGGGTTTACGAGCAGTACTTC
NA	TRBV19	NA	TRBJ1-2	CASSGGLGGYTF	TGTGCCAGTAGTGGGGGACTCGGCGGCTACACCTTC
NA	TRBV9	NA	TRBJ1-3	CASSVVGDFGNTIYF	TGTGCCAGCAGCGTAGTCGGAGATTTTGGAAACACCATATATTTT
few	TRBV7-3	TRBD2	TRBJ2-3	CASSFPLSGESTDTQYF	TGTGCCAGCAGCTTCCCACTTAGCGGGGAAAGCACAGATACGCAGTATTTT
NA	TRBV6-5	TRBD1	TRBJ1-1	CASSYGTGRTEAFF	TGTGCCAGCAGTTACGGGACAGGGAGGACTGAAGCTTTCTTT
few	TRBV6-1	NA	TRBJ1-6	CASSEGSSYNSPLHF	TGTGCCAGCAGTGAGGGCAGCTCCTATAATTCACCCCTCCACTTT
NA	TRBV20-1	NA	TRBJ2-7	CSASGQFNSYEQYF	TGCAGTGCAAGTGGACAGTTCAACTCTTACGAGCAGTACTTC
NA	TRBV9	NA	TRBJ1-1	CASSGASNTGEAFF	TGTGCCAGCAGCGGGGCCTCCAATACCGGTGAAGCTTTCTTT
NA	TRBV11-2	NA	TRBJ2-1	CASSLRQSSYNEQFF	TGTGCCAGCAGCTTAAGACAGAGCTCCTACAATGAGCAGTTCTTC
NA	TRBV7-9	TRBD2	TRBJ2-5	CASSPQAGLAGGETQYF	TGTGCCAGCAGCCCACAGGCAGGACTAGCGGGAGGGGAGACCCAGTACTTC
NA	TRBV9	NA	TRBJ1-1	CASSPGRERAEAFF	TGTGCCAGCAGCCCCGGCAGGGAAAGGGCTGAAGCTTTCTTT
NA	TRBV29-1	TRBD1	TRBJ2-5	CSSDGQGLETQYF	TGCAGCTCTGACGGACAGGGACTAGAGACCCAGTACTTC
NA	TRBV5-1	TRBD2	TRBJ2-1	CASSTSSGSNEQFF	TGCGCCAGCAGCACTTCTAGCGGCTCCAATGAGCAGTTCTTC
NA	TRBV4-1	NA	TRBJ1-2	CASSQAPGQDYYGYTF	TGCGCCAGCAGCCAAGCCCCCGGGCAGGACTACTATGGCTACACCTTC
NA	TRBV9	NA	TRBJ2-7	CASSPRDSAHEQYF	TGTGCCAGCAGCCCTCGGGACTCCGCCCACGAGCAGTACTTC
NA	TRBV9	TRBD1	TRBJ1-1	CASSVAGGGISTEAFF	TGTGCCAGCAGCGTAGCAGGAGGGGGCATTAGCACTGAAGCTTTCTTT
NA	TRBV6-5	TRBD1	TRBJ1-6	CASRRDRGNSPLHF	TGTGCCAGCAGGCGAGACAGGGGAAATTCACCCCTCCACTTT
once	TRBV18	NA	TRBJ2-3	CASSPRQNTDTQYF	TGTGCCAGCTCACCACGACAGAACACAGATACGCAGTATTTT
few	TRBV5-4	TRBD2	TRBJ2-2	CASSSGLEAGELFF	TGTGCCAGCAGCTCGGGACTAGAAGCCGGGGAGCTGTTTTTT
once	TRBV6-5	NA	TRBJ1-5	CASSYSVGRVNQPQHF	TGTGCCAGCAGTTACTCAGTGGGCAGGGTTAATCAGCCCCAGCATTTT
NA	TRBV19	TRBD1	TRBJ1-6	CASGGQGFANSPLHF	TGTGCCAGTGGTGGACAGGGTTTTGCTAATTCACCCCTCCACTTT
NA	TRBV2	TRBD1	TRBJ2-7	CASRRDREVTYEQYF	TGTGCCAGCAGGAGGGACAGGGAAGTAACCTACGAGCAGTACTTC
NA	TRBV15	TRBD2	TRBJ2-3	CATSRAASGITDTQYF	TGTGCCACCAGCAGAGCTGCTAGCGGGATCACAGATACGCAGTATTTT
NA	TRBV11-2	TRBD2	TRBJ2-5	CASSTWTSGSVETQYF	TGTGCCAGCAGCACCTGGACTAGCGGGAGTGTCGAGACCCAGTACTTC
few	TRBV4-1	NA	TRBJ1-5	CASSPHPRADNQPQHF	TGCGCCAGCAGCCCACATCCGAGGGCGGACAATCAGCCCCAGCATTTT
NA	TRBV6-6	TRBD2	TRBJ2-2	CASSRLAGGPGNTGELFF	TGTGCCAGCAGTCGACTAGCGGGAGGGCCGGGTAACACCGGGGAGCTGTTTTTT
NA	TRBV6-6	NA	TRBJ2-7	CASSRTNYEQYF	TGTGCCAGCAGTCGGACTAACTACGAGCAGTACTTC
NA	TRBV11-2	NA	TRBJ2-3	CASSLDRLVIGDTQYF	TGTGCCAGCAGCTTAGATCGGCTAGTGATTGGAGATACGCAGTATTTT
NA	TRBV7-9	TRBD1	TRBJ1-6	CASSSDRGSSYNSPLHF	TGTGCCAGCAGCTCGGACAGGGGTAGCTCCTATAATTCACCCCTCCACTTT
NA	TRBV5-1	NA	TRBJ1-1	CASTHRGLTEAFF	TGCGCCAGCACACATCGGGGTTTGACTGAAGCTTTCTTT